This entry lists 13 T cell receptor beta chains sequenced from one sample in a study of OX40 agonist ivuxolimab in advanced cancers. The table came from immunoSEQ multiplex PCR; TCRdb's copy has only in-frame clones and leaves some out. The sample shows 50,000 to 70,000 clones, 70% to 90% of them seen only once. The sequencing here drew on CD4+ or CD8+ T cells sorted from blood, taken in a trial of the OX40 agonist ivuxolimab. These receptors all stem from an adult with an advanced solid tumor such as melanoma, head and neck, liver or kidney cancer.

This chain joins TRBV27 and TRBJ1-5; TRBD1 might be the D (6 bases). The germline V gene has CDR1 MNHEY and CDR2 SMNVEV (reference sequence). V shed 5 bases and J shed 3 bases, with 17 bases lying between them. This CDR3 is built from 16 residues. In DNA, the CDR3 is TGTGCCAGCAGTCCTCTACAGGACAGCCCCAATCAGCCCCAGCATTTT. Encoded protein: CASSPLQDSPNQPQHF.

As DNA, the CDR3 is TGTGCCAGCAGTTGGACTAGTTCCTACGAGCAGTACTTC. Translated: CASSWTSSYEQYF. V and J are TRBV2 and TRBJ2-7; TRBD2 agrees at 7 bases. This CDR3 is 13 amino acids long. Germline assignment: CDR1 SNHLY and CDR2 FYNNEI. Germline trimming cut 5 bases from V and 1 base from J; bases unmatched to any gene: 2.

In DNA, the CDR3 is TGTGCCAGCAGCCCCGACCCCTACGAGCAGTACTTC. Its protein product is CASSPDPYEQYF. This chain uses TRBV11-2 with TRBJ2-7; no reliable D call. The CDR3 contains 12 residues. Germline V gene sequence: CDR1 SGHAT, CDR2 FQNNGV. V was cut by 5 bases and J by 2 bases, with 7 bases left in between.

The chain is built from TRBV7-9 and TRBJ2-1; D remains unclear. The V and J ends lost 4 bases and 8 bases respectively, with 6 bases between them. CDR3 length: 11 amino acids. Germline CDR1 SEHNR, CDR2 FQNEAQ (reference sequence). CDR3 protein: CASSYLDEQFF. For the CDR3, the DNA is TGTGCCAGCAGCTATCTAGATGAGCAGTTCTTC. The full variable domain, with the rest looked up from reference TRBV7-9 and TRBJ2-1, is DTGVSQNPRHKITKRGQNVTFRCDPISEHNRLYWYRQTLGQGPEFLTYFQNEAQLEKSRLLSDRFSAERPKGSFSTLEIQRTEQGDSAMYLCASSYLDEQFFGPGTRLTVL.

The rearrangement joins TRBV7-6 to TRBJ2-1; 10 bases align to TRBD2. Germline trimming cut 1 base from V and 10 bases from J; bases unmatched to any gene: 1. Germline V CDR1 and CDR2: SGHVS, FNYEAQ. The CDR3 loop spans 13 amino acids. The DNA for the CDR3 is TGTGCCAGCAGCTTAGTACTAGCGGGAGAGCAGTTCTTC. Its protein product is CASSLVLAGEQFF. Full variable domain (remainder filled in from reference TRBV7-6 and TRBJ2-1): GAGVSQSPRYKVTKRGQDVALRCDPISGHVSLYWYRQALGQGPEFLTYFNYEAQQDKSGLPNDRFSAERPEGSISTLTIQRTEQRDSAMYRCASSLVLAGEQFFGPGTRLTVL.

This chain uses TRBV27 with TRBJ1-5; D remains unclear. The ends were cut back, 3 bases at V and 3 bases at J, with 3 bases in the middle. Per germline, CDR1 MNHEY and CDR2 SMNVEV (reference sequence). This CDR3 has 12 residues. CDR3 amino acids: CASSFHNQPQHF. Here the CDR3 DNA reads TGTGCCAGCAGTTTCCACAATCAGCCCCAGCATTTT.

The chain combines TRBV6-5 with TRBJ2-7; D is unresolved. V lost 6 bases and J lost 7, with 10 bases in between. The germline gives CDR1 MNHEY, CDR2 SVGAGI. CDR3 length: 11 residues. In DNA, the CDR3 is TGTGCCAGCAGCTCCGGTGGAGAGCAGTACTTC. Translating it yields CASSSGGEQYF.

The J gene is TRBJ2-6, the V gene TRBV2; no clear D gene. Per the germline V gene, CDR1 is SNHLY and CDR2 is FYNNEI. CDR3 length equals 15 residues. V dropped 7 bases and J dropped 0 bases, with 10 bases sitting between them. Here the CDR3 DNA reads TGTGCCAGCACGACATTTGTCTCTGGGGCCAACGTCCTGACTTTC. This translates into CASTTFVSGANVLTF.

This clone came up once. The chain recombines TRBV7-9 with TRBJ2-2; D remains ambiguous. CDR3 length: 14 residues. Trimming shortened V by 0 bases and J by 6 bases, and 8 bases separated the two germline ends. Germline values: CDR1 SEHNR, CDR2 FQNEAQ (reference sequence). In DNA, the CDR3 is TGTGCCAGCAGCTTAGCGAGCAGCCCCGGGGAGCTGTTTTTT. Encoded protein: CASSLASSPGELFF.

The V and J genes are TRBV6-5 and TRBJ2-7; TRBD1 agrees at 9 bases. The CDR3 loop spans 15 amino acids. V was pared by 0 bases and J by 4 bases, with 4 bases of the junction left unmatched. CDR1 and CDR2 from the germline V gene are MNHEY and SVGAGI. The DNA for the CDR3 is TGTGCCAGCAGTTACTCGGGACAGGGATGGTACGAGCAGTACTTC. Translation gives CASSYSGQGWYEQYF.

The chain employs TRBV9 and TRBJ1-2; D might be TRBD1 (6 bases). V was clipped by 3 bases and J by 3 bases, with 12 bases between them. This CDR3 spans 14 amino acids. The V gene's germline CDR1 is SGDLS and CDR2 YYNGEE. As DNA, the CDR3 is TGTGCCAGCAGCGATACAGGGTTTGACTATGGCTACACCTTC. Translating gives CASSDTGFDYGYTF.

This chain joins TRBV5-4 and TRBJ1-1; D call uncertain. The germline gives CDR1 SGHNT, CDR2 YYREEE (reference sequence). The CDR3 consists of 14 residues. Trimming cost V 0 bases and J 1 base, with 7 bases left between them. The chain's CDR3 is CASSLDLGNTEAFF. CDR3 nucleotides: TGTGCCAGCAGCTTGGATCTGGGGAACACTGAAGCTTTCTTT. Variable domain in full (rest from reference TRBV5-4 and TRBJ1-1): ETGVTQSPTHLIKTRGQQVTLRCSSQSGHNTVSWYQQALGQGPQFIFQYYREEENGRGNFPPRFSGLQFPNYSSELNVNALELDDSALYLCASSLDLGNTEAFFGQGTRLTVV.

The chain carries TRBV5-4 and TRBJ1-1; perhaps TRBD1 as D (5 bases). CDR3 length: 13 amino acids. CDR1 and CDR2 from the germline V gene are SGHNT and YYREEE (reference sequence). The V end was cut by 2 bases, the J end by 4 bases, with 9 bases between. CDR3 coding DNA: TGTGCCAGCAGCTTAAGGGGAGGCACTGAAGCTTTCTTT. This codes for CASSLRGGTEAFF.